This section outlines one T cell receptor (beta chain) sequence together with its context. No antigen is known for it. Base qualities are not provided; no much larger clone lies one nucleotide away. From cysteine to phenylalanine, the CDR3 is 16 amino acids long. CDR3 DNA is the only sequence kept; it has 48 bases, read in frame from the first base. Sequences SGHVS (CDR1) and FNYEAQ (CDR2) are obtained from the germline V gene. Trimming accounts for 5 bases at V and 7 bases at J, while the number of junction bases matched to no gene is 10. The time point label on this specimen signifies: baseline before first vaccination. Vaccinee samples came from UK trials COV001 and COV002, including a single-blind randomized controlled phase 2/3 trial of AZD1222 (ChAdOx1 nCoV-19) in healthy adults. For TCRbeta chain sequencing, PBMC samples from trial participants were taken at day 0 and at day 28 after the second dose.

The sample belongs to a study of T cell responses to AZD1222 COVID-19 vaccine (TCRdb year 2021). A note on the overall study: AZD1222 recipients whose second dose came at about 4 weeks and those whose second dose came at about 12 weeks were combined into one group, since spike-specific TCR depth and breadth did not differ between the two schedules. A total of more than 230 trial participants underwent TCR sequencing, of whom 207 had received two doses of AZD1222 and some 25 had received two doses of the MenACWY control vaccine. Enrollment into the trials was organized by age into subgroups of 18-55, 56-69 and 70-plus years, and those subgroups contained roughly 150, 30 and 60 TCR-sequenced participants, respectively. Overall study outcomes, separate from this receptor: Vaccine-associated CD4 TCRs spanned the whole spike protein, with dominant responses in regions 160-218 and 743-854. Participants were mostly white British and included more females than males, and it was suggested by the authors that clonal diversity may have been underestimated. Conclusions about previously exposed vaccinees are limited, since just 5 to 7 AZD1222 recipients were seropositive for SARS-CoV-2 at baseline. Because no day 14 peak-response samples were available, the repertoires could be characterized only after the peak T cell response. Reportedly, close to half of the unique spike-specific TCRs recognized epitopes lying outside the regions that are mutated in the B.1.351 and B.1.1.7 variants. After two AZD1222 doses, both the breadth and the depth of spike-specific TCRs were significantly higher than at day 0 and than in MenACWY recipients. In the small 56-69-year group, the increase in depth fell short of significance, most likely because of low power.

The CDR3 regions of human TCRbeta chains were analyzed by immunosequencing. The authors' analysis ran thus. TCRs in the repertoires were compared against a reference library of SARS-CoV-2-specific TCRs that had been generated with the MIRA antigen-specificity platform. Breadth meant the fraction of unique TCRs that were SARS-CoV-2-associated, whereas depth meant the fraction of total T cells that were SARS-CoV-2-associated. Using the MIRA data, each spike-specific TCR was assigned both to the spike region to which the TCR was reactive and to a CD4 or CD8 class. Log10-transformed breadth and depth values were compared by one-way ANOVA with Sidak's multiple comparisons tests. Entries here come from immuneACCESS through TCRdb and include only in-frame sequences with V and J called. Some clones fail to appear in such tables; in the studies checked, an unresolved V gene covers under half of the shortfall, and the cause of the remainder is unknown. The V and J calls and clone size are taken from that table; D and trimming were inferred from the DNA. The sample table contains about 120,000 clones; only one count was recorded for less than 95% of them. In total, the top ten clones hold 5% to 5.5% of the sample.

Here the chain combines TRBV7-6 and TRBJ2-2, with 10 middle bases fitting TRBD2. This TCR came from an adult in good health. This specimen was peripheral blood, taken on day 0 of AZD1222 vaccination. The nucleotides read TGTGCCAGCAGCCCAGGGTCGTGGACTAGCGGCGGGGAGCTGTTTTTT. Protein translation: CASSPGSWTSGGELFF.